The 19 T cell receptor beta chains given below trace back to one sample, sequenced in a study of cytomegalovirus exposure and HLA in healthy donors. Researchers ran the PCR with 60 Vbeta and 13 Jbeta primers. Profiling relied on immunoSEQ multiplex PCR, and the TCRdb table lists in-frame clones only, not all of them. The sample lists about 110,000 clones; roughly 80% were seen once. The specimen was PBMCs. Every receptor here comes from a man in his fifties in good health and CMV-seronegative.

To note about this clone: The junction shows a germline mismatch at one end, possibly a read error. The chain is built from TRBV13 and TRBJ2-5; possibly TRBD1 for D (5 bases). The CDR3 totals 17 residues. The germline CDR1 and CDR2 sequences are PRHDT and FYEKMQ (reference sequence). CDR3 bases: TGTGCCAGCAGCTTGGTTCACAGCAAGGGGTACCAAGAGACCCAGCACTTC. As protein: CASSLVHSKGYQETQHF.

The rearrangement uses TRBV5-1 and TRBJ1-2; D call uncertain. The CDR3 extends over 13 amino acids. Germline loops: CDR1 SGHRS, CDR2 YFSETQ. V lost 0 bases to trimming and J lost 3 bases, with 6 bases between them. CDR3 sequence reads: CASSLGSDYGYTF. The DNA for the CDR3 is TGCGCCAGCAGCTTGGGGTCAGACTATGGCTACACCTTC.

This clone was observed a few times. The gene calls are TRBV6-5 and TRBJ1-1; D is unclear. The length of the CDR3 is 14 residues. The germline V gene has CDR1 MNHEY and CDR2 SVGAGI. The germline V and J ends were trimmed by 0 bases and 1 base, with 6 bases remaining between them. CDR3 amino acids: CASSYSAENTEAFF. For the CDR3, the DNA is TGTGCCAGCAGTTACTCGGCAGAGAACACTGAAGCTTTCTTT.

V and J are TRBV5-4 and TRBJ2-5, with 7 positions matching TRBD2. J was trimmed by 1 base and V by 3 bases; bases with no gene match: 9. The CDR3 spans 16 residues. Per the germline V gene, CDR1 is SGHNT and CDR2 is YYREEE (reference sequence). The CDR3 DNA reads as TGTGCCAGCAGCTCCGGGACTACCAATCCCCAAGAGACCCAGTACTTC. Its translation: CASSSGTTNPQETQYF.

This clone was observed once. The chain links TRBV6-6 to TRBJ2-3; D perhaps matches TRBD2 (5 bases). In germline, CDR1 is MNHNY, CDR2 SVGAGI (reference sequence). Trimming removed 5 bases at V and 4 bases at J, with 7 bases between. The CDR3 loop spans 12 amino acids. The CDR3 nucleotides are TGTGCCAGCAGTCTACTAGCAGATACGCAGTATTTT. It codes for CASSLLADTQYF.

The gene calls are TRBV12-5 and TRBJ1-5; D perhaps matches TRBD1 (5 bases). Germline lookup yields CDR1 LGHNT and CDR2 FRNRAP. This CDR3 is built from 19 residues. V was cut by 7 bases and J by 0 bases, with 25 bases left in between. The DNA for the CDR3 is TGTGCTAGTGCCCAGACGCTCGACGGACAAACCTTTAGCAATCAGCCCCAGCATTTT. Translating gives CASAQTLDGQTFSNQPQHF. Full variable domain (outside the CDR3, taken from reference TRBV12-5 and TRBJ1-5): DARVTQTPRHKVTEMGQEVTMRCQPILGHNTVFWYRQTMMQGLELLAYFRNRAPLDDSGMPKDRFSAEMPDATLATLKIQPSEPRDSAVYFCASAQTLDGQTFSNQPQHFGDGTRLSIL.

This clone was counted once. The sample contains more than one DNA sequence encoding this CDR3. The rearrangement joins TRBV15 to TRBJ1-2; D is uncertain. CDR1 LNHNV and CDR2 YYDKDF come from the germline V gene (reference sequence). The CDR3 runs 12 residues. Between the trimmed V and J ends, which lost 4 bases and 0 bases, there was a span of 3 bases. The CDR3 DNA reads as TGTGCCACCAGCACATCTAACTATGGCTACACCTTC. Translating it yields CATSTSNYGYTF.

The rearrangement uses TRBV10-3 and TRBJ1-1; TRBD1 is a possible D gene (5 bases). The CDR3 spans 13 residues. Germline assignment: CDR1 ENHRY and CDR2 SYGVKD. Trimming removed 8 bases at V and 1 base at J, with 11 bases between. The CDR3 region is CAIFGTGNTEAFF. In DNA, the CDR3 is TGTGCCATCTTTGGAACAGGGAACACTGAAGCTTTCTTT.

The chain links TRBV11-2 to TRBJ2-5; D unresolved. This CDR3 spans 12 amino acids. The germline CDR1 and CDR2 sequences are SGHAT and FQNNGV. Trimming stripped 2 bases from V and 4 bases from J, with 5 bases between. CDR3 residues: CASSLSRETQYF. For the CDR3, the DNA is TGTGCCAGCAGCTTAAGCCGAGAGACCCAGTACTTC.

This sequence joins TRBV28 and TRBJ1-1; TRBD1 matches 8 bases. The CDR3 spans 13 residues. The germline V gene encodes CDR1 MDHEN and CDR2 SYDVKM. The ends lost 2 bases at V and 9 bases at J; junction bases unmatched: 5. This CDR3 is CASSLEGTGKAFF. In DNA form, the CDR3 reads TGTGCCAGCAGTTTAGAGGGGACAGGCAAAGCTTTCTTT.

The CDR3 spells CATSRDISYGYTF. CDR3 DNA sequence: TGTGCCACCAGCAGAGATATCAGCTATGGCTACACCTTC. The V call is TRBV15, the J call TRBJ1-2; D gene ambiguous. In germline, CDR1 is LNHNV, CDR2 YYDKDF (reference sequence). This CDR3 has 13 residues. Trimming pared 0 bases from V and 4 bases from J, leaving 6 bases between.

This clone occurred a few times. The CDR3 DNA is TGCGCCAGCAGCCGAGAACCGGGACTAGCGGGGGGGAGCTCCTACAATGAGCAGTTCTTC. Its protein product is CASSREPGLAGGSSYNEQFF. The chain links TRBV23-1 to TRBJ2-1; 16 bases agree with TRBD2. TRBV23-1 is noted as an ORF with a role that remains uncertain. The CDR3 runs to 20 residues. After removal of 6 bases from V and 0 bases from J, the junction contained 11 bases not matched to a gene.

The V call is TRBV7-2, the J call TRBJ1-1; D is perhaps TRBD1 (5 bases). Trimming took 5 bases from V and 2 from J, leaving 12 bases between them. CDR1 is SGHTA and CDR2 is FQGNSA in the germline V gene. This CDR3 has 14 amino acids. CDR3 DNA: TGTGCCAGCAGCCCGTTGACAGCTAACACTGAAGCTTTCTTT. It is translated as CASSPLTANTEAFF.

This sequence joins TRBV7-9 and TRBJ2-3; TRBD1 matches at 7 bases. The CDR3 extends over 15 amino acids. With V trimmed by 8 bases and J by 4 bases, 12 bases remained unmatched. The germline V gene encodes CDR1 SEHNR and CDR2 FQNEAQ (reference sequence). The CDR3 reads CASLTTGPIPDTQYF. The CDR3 region has the DNA TGTGCCAGCCTGACGACAGGGCCCATCCCAGATACGCAGTATTTT. Full variable domain (outside the CDR3, taken from reference TRBV7-9 and TRBJ2-3): DTGVSQNPRHKITKRGQNVTFRCDPISEHNRLYWYRQTLGQGPEFLTYFQNEAQLEKSRLLSDRFSAERPKGSFSTLEIQRTEQGDSAMYLCASLTTGPIPDTQYFGPGTRLTVL.

The rearrangement links TRBV6-5 to TRBJ2-1, with D tentatively TRBD2 (5 bases). V was pared by 2 bases and J by 5 bases, with 10 bases between. CDR1 and CDR2 from the germline V gene are MNHEY and SVGAGI. The CDR3 has 14 residues. In nucleotides, the CDR3 is TGTGCCAGCAGTTACAGGCTGGGAGACAATGAGCAGTTCTTC. This gives the protein CASSYRLGDNEQFF.

This sequence joins TRBV15 and TRBJ2-3; no definite D call. Germline V gives CDR1 LNHNV, CDR2 YYDKDF (reference sequence). V was cut by 0 bases and J by 2 bases, with 6 bases left in between. The CDR3 runs to 14 residues. Here the CDR3 DNA reads TGTGCCACCAGCAGAGATAGCCCCACAGATACGCAGTATTTT. Its translation is CATSRDSPTDTQYF.

This clone was detected once. J is TRBJ1-3 and V is TRBV7-6; unclear D gene. V was trimmed by 2 bases and J by 0 bases, leaving 11 bases between them. The V gene's germline CDR1 is SGHVS and CDR2 FNYEAQ. The CDR3 sequence is 16 residues long. Here the CDR3 reads CASSLTNPGSGNTIYF. In DNA, the CDR3 is TGTGCCAGCAGCTTAACGAACCCCGGCTCTGGAAACACCATATATTTT.

CDR3 nucleotides: TGTGCCAGCAGTTCTAGCGGGGTAGCCAATGAGCAGTTCTTC. It yields the protein CASSSSGVANEQFF. The V gene is TRBV6-5, the J gene TRBJ2-1; 9 positions match TRBD2. The ends lost 4 bases at V and 6 bases at J; junction bases unmatched: 4. Germline values: CDR1 MNHEY, CDR2 SVGAGI. The CDR3 contains 14 residues.

The chain joins TRBV4-1 to TRBJ1-4; 10 bases agree with TRBD1. CDR1 is MGHRA, CDR2 YSYEKL, per germline. V gave up 4 bases and J gave up 7 bases; unmatched junction bases: 3. The CDR3 is 14 residues long. The CDR3 region is CASSLWTGGEKLFF. CDR3 nucleotides: TGCGCCAGCAGCCTATGGACAGGGGGTGAAAAACTGTTTTTT.